Sequencing of this T cell receptor beta chain was carried out in a study of cytomegalovirus exposure and HLA in healthy donors (dated by TCRdb to the late 2010s). Regarding the study in general: An earlier analysis of 587 of the donors reported about 250 Gb of sequence data and about 100 million unique TCR beta sequences from about 200 million T cells. About 300 gigabases of sequencing data and approximately 85 million unique TCR sequences were included in an early release covering roughly 600 HLA-typed donors. The genetic ancestry cluster associated with self-reported Caucasian donors included about 84% of the 398 genotyped donors. The study aimed to test whether signatures of past pathogen exposure could be identified by cataloging public T cell receptors. The study used immunosequencing to profile the T cell repertoires of approximately 650 subjects and linked those repertoires to cytomegalovirus serostatus. In addition to the first cohort of 666 subjects, a separate validation cohort of 130 or so different subjects was used. The study combined high-throughput TCR immunosequencing, statistical association of individual TCRs with disease status, and machine learning to predict cytomegalovirus infection status. A later analysis re-analyzed previously published TCR beta repertoires from 550 to 700 donors and added high-resolution HLA genotyping to study TCR occurrence patterns. In the later analysis, no new phenotypic data were used to find candidate immune exposures; instead, reliance was placed on TCR beta sequences and their occurrence across donors. An earlier analysis of around 580 of the donors used high-throughput TCR beta sequencing to judge whether each TCR beta V gene segment behaved as functional or pseudogenic. Donor age, sex, ethnicity and CMV serostatus were collected together with the repertoire data. Genome-wide SNP genotypes for about 65% of the 666 donors were used in a later genetic analysis, which treated that subset as a discovery cohort. All discovery cohort repertoires had been generated on a single sequencing platform. HLA typing covered class I and class II loci at four-digit resolution. The number of donors typed differed by locus, with roughly 629-640 for A, B, C, DRB1 and DQB1, roughly 520 for DQA1, 600 to 610 for DPA1, and 472 for DPB1. Four or five DR-DQ haplotypes were treated as single units for association and clustering because of strong linkage in the cohort. Among roughly 400 genotyped donors of the cohort, an average of about 220,000 unique TCR beta nucleotide sequences was sequenced per donor, of which about 18% were non-productive. Overall study outcomes, separate from this receptor: In vitro tests confirmed that three of the cytomegalovirus-associated TCR beta chains recognize cytomegalovirus antigens. Assigning TCR associations to individual alleles was difficult when HLA alleles, especially DR and DQ, strongly co-occurred. For the cohort, immune exposure information was limited to CMV serostatus. Correlated functional status among segregating V segments might be attributable to linkage disequilibrium, but an unknown experimental factor could not be ruled out. The 87-base-pair reads could not distinguish some IMGT-functional V segments, including TRBV6-2 and TRBV6-3, so those segments were excluded. V-gene and J-gene trimming of TCR beta chains was associated with a missense DCLRE1C variant in a later genetic analysis, and the association was replicated in an independent cohort. In a later analysis, most CMV-associated TCR beta chains were found to appear HLA-restricted, with HLA associations seemingly driven largely by CMV exposure. A total of fewer than 200 TCR beta chains were listed by the study as associated with cytomegalovirus. A later analysis reported that several top co-occurrence clusters appeared linked to parvovirus B19, influenza, CMV and Epstein-Barr virus. The sequencing pipeline was judged likely to have produced a cluster of highly shared sequence variants as a technical artifact. A further reported finding was that TCR beta sequences accurately predicted the HLA-A and HLA-B alleles for most subjects in the first cohort. Sequencing depth was assumed to be roughly uniform across donors in the presence/absence analyses, though that assumption may not hold. In a later analysis, 16,951 TCR beta sequences were associated with specific HLA alleles at a false discovery rate of 0.05. According to the authors, the approach could potentially be generalized to other disease states and immunological phenotypes. Compared with equally common non-associated chains, HLA-associated TCR beta chains in a later analysis were more clonally expanded and had lower generation probabilities. HLA typing was unavailable for some donors at each locus, so association tests used only the typed subset. The earlier analysis of a few hundred of the donors excluded over 15 rarely observed V segments, including chromosome 9 orphons, because counts were too low. Compared with the roughly 670-donor mean, donors in an Asian-associated ancestry cluster had fewer N-insertions in productive TCRs, according to a later genetic analysis. The classifier was reported to diagnose cytomegalovirus status with high specificity and sensitivity in both the original and validation cohorts. A later analysis found that TCR association rates varied across HLA loci, with DRB1 alleles showing the most associated TCRs and HLA-C alleles the fewest. In this cohort, only TCR beta chains were sequenced, and detectable features were limited by the absence of alpha or paired-chain data. While some public TCRs were present in many individuals, most TCR sequences turned up only very rarely across donors. An earlier analysis of approximately 570 of the donors showed that most TCR beta V segments appeared in productive rearrangements either about 87% or about 30% of the time, which broadly matched IMGT annotations.

The cohort consisted of 650 to 700 healthy bone marrow donors. At the time of sampling, every cohort member was nominally healthy, though immune exposures that went unrecorded were likely present. The donor was CMV seronegative and was included in the group of a few hundred seronegative cohort members. A peripheral blood sample was provided by each donor, and peripheral blood mononuclear cells were used for TCR beta sequencing. The Qiagen DNeasy Blood Extraction Kit was used to extract genomic DNA from the blood cell samples. Libraries were prepared through the immunoSEQ multiplex PCR assay. For the multiplex PCR, a mixture combining 60 forward primers for TCR Vbeta segments and 13 reverse primers for TCR Jbeta segments was used. The CDR3 region of rearranged TCR beta genes was amplified from genomic DNA by a multiplex PCR assay. The amplified TCR beta libraries were sequenced on the Illumina HiSeq System as 87-base-pair reads. Per the source publication's procedure: A later analysis tallied around 80 million unique TCR beta chains across the approximately 670 repertoires, and some 12 million of those chains were shared by two or more donors. Raw reads were error-corrected and collapsed into unique sequences by a nearest-neighbor algorithm in which closely related sequences were merged to remove PCR and sequencing errors. CDR3 sequences were aligned to IMGT reference sequences to assign V, D and J gene segments. Each retained sequence needed at least a six-nucleotide match to both a V gene segment and a J gene segment. Rearrangements were classified as productive when the CDR3 lacked stop codons and remained in frame with V and J, and all other rearrangements were classified as non-productive. CDR3 was defined by IMGT convention, running from the second conserved V-encoded cysteine to the conserved J-encoded phenylalanine. The earlier analysis of approximately 500 of the donors excluded sequences that lacked an unambiguous match to a single V gene segment. An earlier analysis of approximately 590 of the donors called V segments functional above 56.7% productive rearrangements and segregating when the between-donor standard deviation exceeded 5%. A statistical classification framework was built for diagnosing cytomegalovirus status from the catalog of TCR beta chain sequences. In a later analysis, V and J genes were assigned by comparing TCR nucleotide sequences against IMGT/GENE-DB human TR gene sequences. Using the TCRdist pipeline, a later analysis assigned CDR3 sequences along with most-parsimonious VDJ recombination scenarios. A later analysis defined each TCR beta chain by its CDR3 amino acid sequence plus V-gene family, and excluded reads lacking a unique V-gene family. In a later analysis, a few hundred highly shared, low-generation-probability nucleotide sequences were removed to address suspected cross-contamination and a sequencing artifact. A later analysis calculated a clonal expansion index for each public chain from normalized within-repertoire ranks of inferred template counts. In a later analysis, generation probabilities were computed with a VDJ recombination model fitted to out-of-frame rearrangements, and the resulting probabilities were checked against IGoR. In a later analysis, TCR-TCR, TCR-HLA and TCR-CMV co-occurrence was scored with hypergeometric tests, and a repertoire-size bias correction was applied to TCR pairs. To estimate false discovery rates, a later analysis permuted the HLA or CMV assignments 20 times. A later analysis grouped co-occurring TCRs with DBSCAN, adding TCRdist sequence similarity when clustering within HLA-allele-positive subsets. Co-occurrence clustering excluded repertoires with fewer than 30,000 or more than 120,000 public chains, plus five with anomalous nucleotide sharing. TCRdb limited this immuneACCESS table to in-frame rearrangements with V and J called. A share of clones is missing; checked studies link under half to unresolved V genes, and the rest is unexplained. V and J calls and clone size are given by that table; D and trimming were obtained from the DNA. The table for this sample shows roughly 39,000 clones. The top ten constitute 1% to 1.5% of the sample.

The cysteine opens and the phenylalanine closes a CDR3 of 17 amino acids. Only the CDR3 portion is preserved as DNA: 51 bases, with reading frame beginning at the first base. CDR1 and CDR2, looked up from the germline V gene, are SGHVS and FNYEAQ. V is cut back by 5 bases and J by 7 bases, with 17 bases in the junction unmatched. Worth noting for this clone: Which antigen it targets is not known.

The receptor's source is a man younger than 40 in good health and CMV-seronegative. The sequencing input was PBMCs. The V and J genes are TRBV7-6 and TRBJ1-5, with TRBD1 matching 7 junction bases. The CDR3 reads as follows: CASSPSNLRGRVQPQHF. The sequence in DNA is TGTGCCAGCAGCCCATCGAATTTGAGGGGGCGCGTACAGCCCCAGCATTTT. The variable domain in full, with residues beyond the CDR3 obtained from the reference TRBV7-6 and TRBJ1-5 genes, is GAGVSQSPRYKVTKRGQDVALRCDPISGHVSLYWYRQALGQGPEFLTYFNYEAQQDKSGLPNDRFSAERPEGSISTLTIQRTEQRDSAMYRCASSPSNLRGRVQPQHFGDGTRLSIL.